The sequence of this T cell receptor beta chain was determined in a study of technical replicates of blood from a few donors. The method was immunoSEQ multiplex PCR; TCRdb's version includes in-frame clones alone and lacks a portion of them. Found here are about 62,000 clones, about 90% of them singletons; the top ten hold 5.2%. The CDR3 is 14 residues long. V dropped 8 bases and J dropped 2; count of bases not matched to a gene: 6. Germline V lookup: CDR1 SNHLY, CDR2 FYNNEI. The clonotype was recovered from a human donor in good health. Some clones in this sample may be carry-over from other donors' samples. The specimen sequenced was PBMCs. V and J are TRBV2 and TRBJ2-1; TRBD2 aligns across 7 bases. The CDR3 sequence is CASFPGTTYNEQFF. In DNA form, the CDR3 reads TGTGCCAGCTTTCCCGGGACTACCTACAATGAGCAGTTCTTC. Combining the CDR3 with reference TRBV2 and TRBJ2-1 gives the whole variable domain EPEVTQTPSHQVTQMGQEVILRCVPISNHLYFYWYRQILGQKVEFLVSFYNNEISEKSEIFDDQFSVERPDGSNFTLKIRSTKLEDSAMYFCASFPGTTYNEQFFGPGTRLTVL.